This TCR beta chain was retrieved from a study of blood T cell repertoires in COVID-19. Study summary: COVID-19 samples, acute and convalescent, were from the United States, Italy and Spain.

A word on this clone: The sample carries other DNA sequences with the same CDR3.

This CDR3 contains 12 residues. Deletions cut 4 bases from V and 0 bases from J, with 7 bases between. The germline CDR1 and CDR2 sequences are SQVTM and ANQGSEA. Individuals aged about 18 to 90 years were recruited from about two dozen US areas. Participant-reported clinical history was the basis for cohort assignment. The study counted Cohort 3 donors as recovered given two negative PCRs, clearance, or symptom resolution. Some clones are missing from TCRdb's copy, which holds only in-frame ones; the method was immunoSEQ multiplex PCR. The data hold about 480,000 clones, with 70% to 90% observed a single time.

This sequence originates from a woman aged 40 to 49 who had recovered from COVID-19. The rearrangement links TRBV29-1 to TRBJ2-7, with D hard to call. The sequenced sample consisted of PBMCs or T cells enriched from blood (not recorded which). For the CDR3, the DNA is TGCAGCGTTGTTGCGAACTCCTACGAGCAGTACTTC. Residues: CSVVANSYEQYF.